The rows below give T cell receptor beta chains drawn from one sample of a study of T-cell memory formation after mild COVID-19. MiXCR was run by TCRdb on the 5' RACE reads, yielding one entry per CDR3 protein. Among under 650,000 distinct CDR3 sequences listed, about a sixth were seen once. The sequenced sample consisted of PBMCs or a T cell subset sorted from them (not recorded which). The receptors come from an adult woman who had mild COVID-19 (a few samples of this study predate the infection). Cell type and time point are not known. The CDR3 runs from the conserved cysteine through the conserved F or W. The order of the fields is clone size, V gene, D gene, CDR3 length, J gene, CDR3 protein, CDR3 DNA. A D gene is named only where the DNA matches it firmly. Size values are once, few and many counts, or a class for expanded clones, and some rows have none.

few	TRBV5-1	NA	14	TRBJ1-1	CASSGIDLNTEAFF	TGCGCCAGCAGCGGAATTGACTTGAACACTGAAGCTTTCTTT
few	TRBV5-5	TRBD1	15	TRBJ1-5	CASSLTGGEYQPQHF	TGTGCCAGCAGCTTGACAGGGGGTGAATATCAGCCCCAGCATTTT
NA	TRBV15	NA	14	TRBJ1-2	CATSRVSNSYGYTF	TGTGCCACCAGCAGAGTCTCCAACAGCTATGGCTACACCTTC
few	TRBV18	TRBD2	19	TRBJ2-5	CASSRTSGSQGSAGETQYF	TGTGCCAGCTCACGGACTAGCGGGAGTCAGGGGTCGGCAGGAGAGACCCAGTACTTC
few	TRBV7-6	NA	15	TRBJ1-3	CASSPEFLRGNTIYF	TGTGCCAGCAGCCCGGAGTTCCTGAGGGGAAACACCATATATTTT
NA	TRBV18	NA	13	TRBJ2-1	CASRDFAGNEQFF	TGTGCCAGCCGGGACTTCGCGGGCAATGAGCAGTTCTTC
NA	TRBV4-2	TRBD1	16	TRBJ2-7	CASSQGRGQGKSEQYF	TGTGCCAGCAGCCAAGGTAGGGGACAGGGGAAAAGCGAGCAGTACTTC
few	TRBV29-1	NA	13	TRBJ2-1	CSVWTSSYNEQFF	TGCAGCGTATGGACAAGCTCCTACAATGAGCAGTTCTTC
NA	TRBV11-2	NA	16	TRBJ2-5	CASSPAREGRGETQYF	TGTGCCAGCAGCCCCGCTAGAGAGGGCCGGGGGGAGACCCAGTACTTC
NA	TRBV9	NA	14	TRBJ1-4	CASRRGPTNEKLFF	TGTGCCAGCAGAAGGGGACCAACTAATGAAAAACTGTTTTTT
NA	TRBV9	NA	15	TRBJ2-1	CASSVRSGGQNEQFF	TGTGCCAGCAGCGTCCGAAGCGGGGGACAGAATGAGCAGTTCTTC
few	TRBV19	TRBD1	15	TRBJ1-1	CASSRGGADGTEAFF	TGTGCCAGTAGTAGAGGGGGCGCCGATGGCACTGAAGCTTTCTTT
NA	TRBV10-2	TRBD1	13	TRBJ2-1	CASNRQGGNEQFF	TGCGCCAGCAATAGACAGGGGGGAAATGAGCAGTTCTTC
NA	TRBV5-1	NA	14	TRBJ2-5	CASSLNIPQETQYF	TGCGCCAGCAGCTTGAACATACCGCAAGAGACCCAGTACTTC
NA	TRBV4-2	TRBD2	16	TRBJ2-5	CASSRIAGESRETQYF	TGTGCCAGCAGCCGAATAGCGGGAGAGAGCCGGGAGACCCAGTACTTC
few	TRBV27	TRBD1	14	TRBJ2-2	CASWLRGSTGELFF	TGTGCCAGCTGGCTCAGGGGGAGCACCGGGGAGCTGTTTTTT
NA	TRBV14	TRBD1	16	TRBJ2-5	CASSQIYRGGRETQYF	TGTGCCAGCAGCCAGATTTACAGGGGCGGAAGAGAGACCCAGTACTTC
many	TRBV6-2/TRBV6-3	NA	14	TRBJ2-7	CASSYSRYGYEQYF	TGTGCCAGCAGTTACTCCCGATACGGTTACGAGCAGTACTTC
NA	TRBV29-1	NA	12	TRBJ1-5	CSVAGSNQPQHF	TGCAGCGTTGCCGGTAGCAATCAGCCCCAGCATTTT
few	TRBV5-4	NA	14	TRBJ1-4	CASSLRGNNEKLFF	TGTGCCAGCAGCTTGCGAGGGAATAATGAAAAACTGTTTTTT
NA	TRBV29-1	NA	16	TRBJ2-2	CSVAPGPRGNTGELFF	TGCAGCGTGGCACCGGGTCCGCGTGGGAACACCGGGGAGCTGTTTTTT
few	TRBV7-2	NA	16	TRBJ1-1	CASSLAPGSTDREAFF	TGTGCCAGCAGCTTAGCCCCCGGTTCCACAGATAGGGAAGCTTTCTTT
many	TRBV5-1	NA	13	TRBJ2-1	CASSLGTPDGQFF	TGCGCCAGCAGCCTAGGGACACCTGATGGGCAGTTCTTC
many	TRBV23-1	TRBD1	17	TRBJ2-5	CASSQGPGQGSQETQYF	TGCGCCAGCAGCCAAGGCCCGGGACAGGGTTCCCAAGAGACCCAGTACTTC
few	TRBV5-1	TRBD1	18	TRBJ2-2	CASSLPLTGASNTGELFF	TGCGCCAGCAGCTTGCCCCTGACAGGGGCCTCGAACACCGGGGAGCTGTTTTTT
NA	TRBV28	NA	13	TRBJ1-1	CASRPPGNTEAFF	TGTGCCAGCCGACCCCCAGGGAACACTGAAGCTTTCTTT
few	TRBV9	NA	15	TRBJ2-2	CASSVIVDPSGELFF	TGTGCCAGCAGCGTAATCGTGGACCCGTCCGGGGAGCTGTTTTTT
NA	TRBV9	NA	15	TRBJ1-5	CASSVGKQFNQPQHF	TGTGCCAGCAGCGTAGGGAAACAGTTCAATCAGCCCCAGCATTTT
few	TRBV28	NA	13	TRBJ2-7	CASSPALAYEQYF	TGTGCCAGCAGCCCCGCCCTCGCTTACGAGCAGTACTTC
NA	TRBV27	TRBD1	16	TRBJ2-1	CASSPLDRGLYNEQFF	TGTGCCAGCAGTCCCCTCGACAGGGGGTTGTACAATGAGCAGTTCTTC
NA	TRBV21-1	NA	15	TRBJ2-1	CASSFGTPAQWGQFF	TGTGCCAGCAGCTTCGGGACTCCTGCACAATGGGGGCAGTTCTTC
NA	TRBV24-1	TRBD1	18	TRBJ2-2	CATSPAPGTGDATGELFF	TGTGCCACCAGTCCTGCCCCCGGGACAGGGGACGCCACCGGGGAGCTGTTTTTT